The source of this T cell receptor (beta chain) is a study of T-cell memory formation after mild COVID-19. The CDR3 loop spans 14 amino acids. Trimming took 4 bases from V and 6 from J, leaving 13 bases between them. Germline CDR1 MNHNS, CDR2 SASEGT. cDNA libraries for TCR alpha and TCR beta, carrying sample barcodes and UMIs, came from 5'RACE with constant-segment primers. MiXCR was run by TCRdb on the 5' RACE reads, yielding one entry per CDR3 protein. The table records approximately 560,000 distinct CDR3 sequences, 15% to 20% of them present only once. Sequencing was performed on PBMCs or a T cell subset sorted from them (not recorded which). This chain uses TRBV6-1 with TRBJ2-1; D ambiguous. The receptor was isolated from an adult woman who had mild COVID-19 (a few samples of this study predate the infection). Cell type and time point are not known. The CDR3: CASSGESPSNEQFF. The CDR3 DNA is TGTGCCAGCAGTGGTGAATCCCCTAGCAATGAGCAGTTCTTC.